Included here is one T cell receptor beta chain sequence, with context. Trimming took 10 bases from V and 4 from J, leaving 11 bases between them. This CDR3 contains 12 residues. These data are taken from a study of blood T cell repertoires in COVID-19. About the research overall: From T cells, B-cell-depleted T cells, or PBMCs came the material, which was cDNA or gDNA.

Residents of over 20 US areas, aged roughly 18 to 89 years, made up the participants. Method: immunoSEQ multiplex PCR; TCRdb's copy keeps in-frame clones and lacks some. This table holds about 220,000 clones, about 87% found once. The TCR was taken from a woman aged 40 to 55 with acute COVID-19. The J gene is TRBJ2-1, the V gene TRBV12-3 or TRBV12-4, with D tentatively TRBD2 (6 bases). The source material was PBMCs or T cells enriched from blood (not recorded which). The CDR3, as DNA: TGTGCCACCGAGGGACTGTACAATGAGCAGTTCTTC. Amino acid sequence: CATEGLYNEQFF.